Listed below are T cell receptor beta chains from one sample, sequenced in a study of regulatory T cells in long-lasting Graves disease. TCRdb fed the multiplex PCR reads into MiXCR, producing one record per CDR3 protein. The table has around 450,000 distinct CDR3 sequences, 20% to 25% seen once. The sample here was peripheral blood mononuclear cells (PBMCs), taken when the disease was refractory, from a patient treated with antithyroid drugs. The receptors here all came from a female donor with Graves disease. Both conserved end residues are part of each CDR3. A D gene is named only where the DNA matches it firmly. Not every row has a clone size; where given, it reads once, few, many or a size class.

CDR3aa | d_gene | j_gene | abundance | v_gene
CASSSRTGGSNQPQHF | TRBD1 | TRBJ1-5 | few | TRBV7-9
CSASMPNQPQHF | NA | TRBJ1-5 | NA | TRBV20-1
CSVAGRENTGELFF | NA | TRBJ2-2 | few | TRBV29-1
CASSQEGGGGAFF | TRBD1 | TRBJ1-1 | few | TRBV3-1
CASSLRGLGSNQPQHF | NA | TRBJ1-5 | NA | TRBV5-1
CASRPDRAWTDTQYF | TRBD1 | TRBJ2-3 | NA | TRBV11-2
CATKVPPRPNEKLFF | NA | TRBJ1-4 | many | TRBV27
CASSHDRDSGNTIYF | TRBD1 | TRBJ1-3 | NA | TRBV4-3
CSAMGGTGRETQYF | TRBD2 | TRBJ2-5 | few | TRBV20-1
CASSELTGKYYGYTF | TRBD1 | TRBJ1-2 | few | TRBV25-1
CASSEAGSYGYTF | NA | TRBJ1-2 | many | TRBV2
CASSESDSYEQYF | NA | TRBJ2-7 | many | TRBV6-1
CAWSQFGGGQVGNGYTF | NA | TRBJ1-2 | NA | TRBV30
CASSVQPGVAGANVLTF | NA | TRBJ2-6 | NA | TRBV7-9
CASSPRQGPPYGYTF | TRBD1 | TRBJ1-2 | NA | TRBV9
CSVSGTKVGSYGYTF | NA | TRBJ1-2 | many | TRBV29-1